This is a list of T cell receptor beta chains from one sample in a study of cytomegalovirus exposure and HLA in healthy donors. The assay was immunoSEQ multiplex PCR, and TCRdb's table has in-frame clones only and misses some. This table holds some 65,000 clones, over 60% found once. The sample consisted of PBMCs. The receptors were gathered from a middle-aged man in good health and CMV-seropositive. Each CDR3 is given with its conserved first and last residue. A D gene is named only where the DNA matches it firmly.

>TRBD1|TRBV19|TRBJ1-2
CASSISPGGGYGYTF
TGTGCCAGTAGTATAAGTCCAGGGGGCGGCTATGGCTACACCTTC
>TRBD1|TRBV18|TRBJ1-4
CASSSAGTGDEKLFF
TGTGCCAGCTCATCGGCTGGGACAGGGGATGAAAAACTGTTTTTT
>.|TRBV7-8|TRBJ2-2
CATRGRGLNTGELFF
TGTGCCACCCGGGGGAGAGGCCTGAACACCGGGGAGCTGTTTTTT
>.|TRBV5-1|TRBJ2-3
CASSLSGTDTQYF
TGCGCCAGCAGCCTTAGCGGCACAGATACGCAGTATTTT
>TRBD2|TRBV29-1|TRBJ2-1
CSLRGTSGARSYNEQFF
TGCAGCCTTAGGGGGACTAGCGGGGCCAGATCCTACAATGAGCAGTTCTTC
>.|TRBV18|TRBJ1-6
CASSATDYNSPLHF
TGTGCCAGCTCAGCGACAGATTATAATTCACCCCTCCACTTT
>.|TRBV5-6|TRBJ1-1
CASSNRKTLTEAFF
TGTGCCAGCAGCAACAGGAAAACACTTACCGAAGCTTTCTTT
>.|TRBV7-3|TRBJ1-2
CASSLSGLDGYTF
TGTGCCAGCAGCTTAAGTGGGCTGGATGGCTACACCTTC
>TRBD1|TRBV7-3|TRBJ2-4
CASSRGQGGDIQYF
TGTGCCAGCAGCAGGGGACAGGGAGGTGACATTCAGTACTTC
>.|TRBV5-6|TRBJ2-7
CASSFTGKNEQYF
TGTGCCAGCAGCTTCACAGGGAAGAACGAGCAGTACTTC
>TRBD1|TRBV10-1|TRBJ2-1
CASSSSRGRYNEQFF
TGCGCCAGCAGTTCTAGCAGGGGGCGTTACAATGAGCAGTTCTTC
>TRBD1|TRBV11-2|TRBJ1-4
CASSLWGDRGLANEKLFF
TGTGCCAGCAGCTTATGGGGGGACAGGGGGCTTGCTAATGAAAAACTGTTTTTT